Listed below are T cell receptor beta chains from one sample, sequenced in a study of blood T cell repertoires in COVID-19. The table came from immunoSEQ multiplex PCR; TCRdb's copy has only in-frame clones and leaves some out. The sample records about 53,000 clones, 90% being singletons. The sample taken for sequencing was peripheral blood. Receptor source: a human donor in a cohort sampled during active COVID-19. Each CDR3 is given with its conserved first and last residue. The D gene is left open where the match is weak. Clone size appears in some rows only: once, few, many, or a class for an expanded clone.

D gene	clone size	V gene	J gene	CDR3 protein	CDR3 DNA
TRBD1	.	TRBV6-6	TRBJ2-5	CASAQQGVGLETQYF	TGTGCCAGCGCCCAGCAGGGGGTAGGGCTGGAGACCCAGTACTTC
.	.	TRBV6-5	TRBJ2-2	CASSLQGDTGELFF	TGTGCCAGCAGCCTACAGGGCGACACCGGGGAGCTGTTTTTT
.	.	TRBV19	TRBJ2-3	CASSIRVPTDTQYF	TGTGCCAGTAGTATCCGGGTACCAACAGATACGCAGTATTTT
.	.	TRBV18	TRBJ2-2	CASSPEAGVAGELFF	TGTGCCAGCTCTCCTGAAGCAGGGGTCGCCGGGGAGCTGTTTTTT
.	few	TRBV5-1	TRBJ1-2	CASSSRGLINYGYTF	TGCGCCAGCAGCTCGCGCGGACTGATTAACTATGGCTACACCTTC
.	.	TRBV5-8	TRBJ1-2	CASSLEPNRDYGYTF	TGTGCCAGCAGCTTAGAGCCGAACAGAGACTATGGCTACACCTTC
TRBD2	.	TRBV18	TRBJ2-1	CASSPSGGDNEQFF	TGTGCCAGCTCACCAAGTGGGGGGGACAATGAGCAGTTCTTC
.	.	TRBV9	TRBJ2-2	CASSVWGAGELFF	TGTGCCAGCAGCGTTTGGGGGGCCGGGGAGCTGTTTTTT
.	.	TRBV30	TRBJ2-1	CAWSAIFWGDLGNEQFF	TGTGCCTGGAGTGCCATTTTCTGGGGGGATCTCGGCAATGAGCAGTTCTTC
.	once	TRBV27	TRBJ1-4	CASGNTGLGEKLFF	TGTGCCAGCGGAAATACAGGGTTGGGTGAAAAACTGTTTTTT
TRBD2	.	TRBV30	TRBJ2-7	CAWSRSGRVAYEQYF	TGTGCCTGGAGCCGGAGCGGGAGGGTTGCCTACGAGCAGTACTTC
.	.	TRBV6-6	TRBJ1-1	CASRNRAGIMNTEAFF	TGTGCCAGCAGGAATAGGGCGGGGATAATGAACACTGAAGCTTTCTTT
.	once	TRBV18	TRBJ1-1	CASSPLGGLNTEAFF	TGTGCCAGCTCACCTCTCGGGGGGTTGAACACTGAAGCTTTCTTT
TRBD2	.	TRBV28	TRBJ2-2	CASSFRLAGDSINTGELFF	TGTGCCAGCAGTTTTCGACTAGCGGGTGACTCCATAAACACCGGGGAGCTGTTTTTT
TRBD2	.	TRBV3-1/TRBV3-2	TRBJ2-5	CASRPTSPLAGGIEETQYF	TGTGCCAGCAGGCCCACCTCCCCGCTAGCGGGGGGGATAGAAGAGACCCAGTACTTC
.	.	TRBV19	TRBJ2-4	CASCARGVDIQYF	TGTGCCAGTTGCGCCAGGGGGGTGGACATTCAGTACTTC
TRBD2	.	TRBV28	TRBJ2-1	CASNSPAGVGQFF	TGTGCCAGCAATTCACCCGCGGGAGTCGGGCAGTTCTTC
TRBD2	once	TRBV11-2	TRBJ2-1	CASSLVGGNIDEQFF	TGTGCCAGCAGCTTAGTCGGGGGGAACATCGATGAGCAGTTCTTC
.	.	TRBV30	TRBJ1-1	CAWSDYRHQAFF	TGTGCCTGGAGTGATTACAGACACCAAGCTTTCTTT
.	.	TRBV7-6	TRBJ2-5	CASSFKETQYF	TGTGCCAGCAGCTTCAAAGAGACCCAGTACTTC
TRBD2	.	TRBV6-6	TRBJ2-1	CASSQPGLAGDNEQFF	TGTGCCAGCAGTCAACCGGGACTAGCGGGAGACAATGAGCAGTTCTTC
.	.	TRBV6-5	TRBJ1-1	CASSYSGGVFNAEAFF	TGTGCCAGCAGTTACTCGGGAGGGGTTTTTAACGCTGAAGCTTTCTTT
.	.	TRBV19	TRBJ2-5	CASSTGQETQYF	TGTGCCAGTAGTACAGGTCAAGAGACCCAGTACTTC
TRBD2	.	TRBV19	TRBJ2-1	CASTRTSGGYNEQFF	TGTGCCAGTACTAGGACTAGCGGGGGCTACAATGAGCAGTTCTTC
.	once	TRBV28	TRBJ2-1	CASSTTGSSYNEQFF	TGTGCCAGCAGTACCACAGGGAGCTCCTACAATGAGCAGTTCTTC
.	.	TRBV4-3	TRBJ2-1	CASSQEVANGYEQFF	TGCGCCAGCAGCCAAGAGGTAGCGAATGGGTATGAGCAGTTCTTC